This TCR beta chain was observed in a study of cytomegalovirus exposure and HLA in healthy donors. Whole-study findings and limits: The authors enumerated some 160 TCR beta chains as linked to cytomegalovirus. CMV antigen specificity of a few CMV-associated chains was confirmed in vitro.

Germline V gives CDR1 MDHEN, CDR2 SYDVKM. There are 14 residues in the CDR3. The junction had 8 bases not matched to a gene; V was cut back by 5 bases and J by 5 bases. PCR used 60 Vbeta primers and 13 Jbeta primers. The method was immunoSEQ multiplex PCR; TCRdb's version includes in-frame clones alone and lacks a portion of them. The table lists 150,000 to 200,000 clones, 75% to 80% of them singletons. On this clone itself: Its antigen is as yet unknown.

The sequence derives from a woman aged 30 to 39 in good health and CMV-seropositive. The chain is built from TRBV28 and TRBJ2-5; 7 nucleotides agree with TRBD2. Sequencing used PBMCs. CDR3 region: CASSLLRGGETQYF. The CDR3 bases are TGTGCCAGCAGTCTTCTAAGGGGAGGGGAGACCCAGTACTTC. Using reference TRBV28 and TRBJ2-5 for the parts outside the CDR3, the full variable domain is DVKVTQSSRYLVKRTGEKVFLECVQDMDHENMFWYRQDPGLGLRLIYFSYDVKMKEKGDIPEGYSVSREKKERFSLILESASTNQTSMYLCASSLLRGGETQYFGPGTRLLVL.